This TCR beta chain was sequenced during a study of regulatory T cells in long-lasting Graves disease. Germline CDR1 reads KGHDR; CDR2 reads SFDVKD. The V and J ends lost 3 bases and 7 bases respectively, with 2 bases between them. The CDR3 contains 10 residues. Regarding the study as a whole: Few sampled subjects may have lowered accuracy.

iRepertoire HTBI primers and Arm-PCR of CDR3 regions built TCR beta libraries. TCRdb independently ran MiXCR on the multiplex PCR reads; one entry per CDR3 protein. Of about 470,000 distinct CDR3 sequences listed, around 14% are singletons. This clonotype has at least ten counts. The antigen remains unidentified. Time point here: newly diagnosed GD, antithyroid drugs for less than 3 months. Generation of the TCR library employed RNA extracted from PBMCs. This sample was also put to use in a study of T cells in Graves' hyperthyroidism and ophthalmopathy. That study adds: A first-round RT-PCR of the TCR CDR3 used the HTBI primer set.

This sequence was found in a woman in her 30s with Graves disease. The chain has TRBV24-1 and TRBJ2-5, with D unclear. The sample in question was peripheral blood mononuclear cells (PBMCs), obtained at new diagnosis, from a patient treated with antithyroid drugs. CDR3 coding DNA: TGTGCCACCAGTGATGGGACCCAGTACTTC. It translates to CATSDGTQYF.